This TCR beta chain emerged from a study of control samples from healthy donors and cancer patients. Generated by immunoSEQ multiplex PCR, the TCRdb table keeps only in-frame clones and is missing some. Seen here are some 200,000 clones, about 93% observed once, and the top ten hold about 1.5%. Germline V gene sequence: CDR1 MDHEN, CDR2 SYDVKM. CDR3 length: 10 amino acids. Deletions cut 11 bases from V and 6 bases from J, with 9 bases between. The TCR was taken from a young man in good health. V is TRBV28 and J is TRBJ2-3; D not certain. Sequenced: blood. The CDR3 is CAVEMDTQYF. In DNA form, the CDR3 reads TGTGCCGTAGAGATGGATACGCAGTATTTT.